Listed below are T cell receptor beta chains from one sample, sequenced in a study of metastatic and nonmetastatic thyroid tumors. TCRdb redid the clone calls on the PCR reads using MiXCR. The table includes some 52,000 clones, approximately 17% detected once. The sequenced material came from blood. Receptors originate from a female donor with papillary thyroid cancer or a benign thyroid nodule (not recorded which). Some clones in this sample may be carry-over from other donors' samples. Each CDR3 is given with its conserved first and last residue. A D gene is named only where the DNA matches it firmly. Clone size is not always given. Where it is, it says once, few, many or a class for expanded clones.

many	TRBD2	TRBV10-1	TRBJ2-7	CASSESGGSYEQYF	TGCGCCAGCAGTGAATCGGGGGGAAGCTACGAGCAGTACTTC
many	.	TRBV6-1	TRBJ1-5	CASSSTRQAGQPQHF	TGTGCCAGCAGTTCAACGCGGCAGGCGGGTCAGCCCCAGCATTTT
many	TRBD2	TRBV24-1	TRBJ2-1	CATSDWTSGRQFF	TGTGCCACCAGTGATTGGACTAGCGGACGTCAGTTCTTC
many	TRBD1	TRBV4-1	TRBJ1-2	CASSQVPARTGNYGYTF	TGCGCCAGCAGCCAAGTTCCCGCTCGGACAGGGAACTATGGCTACACCTTC
many	.	TRBV30	TRBJ1-4	CACADQAPTVGKLFF	TGTGCCTGCGCAGACCAGGCGCCGACAGTTGGAAAACTGTTTTTT
many	.	TRBV27	TRBJ1-2	CASSPRTPYGYTF	TGTGCCAGCAGTCCCAGGACCCCCTATGGCTACACCTTC
.	.	TRBV14	TRBJ1-3	CASRQALGNTIYF	TGTGCAAGCAGGCAAGCCCTAGGAAACACCATATATTTT
many	.	TRBV28	TRBJ2-2	CASSPPVVNTGELFF	TGTGCCAGCAGCCCACCCGTCGTCAACACCGGGGAGCTGTTTTTT
few	.	TRBV12-3/TRBV12-4	TRBJ1-2	CASSSHTGIRCGYTF	TGTGCCAGCAGTTCCCACACAGGTATCCGATGTGGCTACACCTTC
few	.	TRBV4-2	TRBJ2-5	CASSASSYQETQYF	TGTGCCAGCAGCGCATCTAGCTACCAAGAGACCCAGTACTTC
many	TRBD2	TRBV2	TRBJ2-7	CASVGGISYEQYF	TGTGCCAGCGTCGGGGGGATCTCCTACGAGCAGTACTTC
.	.	TRBV20-1	TRBJ1-2	CSARVTGAVGYGYTF	TGCAGTGCTAGAGTGACAGGAGCTGTAGGCTATGGCTACACCTTC
.	.	TRBV20-1	TRBJ1-2	CSAPTRTANYGYTF	TGCAGTGCTCCCACTCGGACAGCTAACTATGGCTACACCTTC
many	.	TRBV20-1	TRBJ2-1	CSAGSLQAYNEQFF	TGCAGTGCAGGGTCTCTACAAGCCTACAATGAGCAGTTCTTC
many	.	TRBV12-3/TRBV12-4	TRBJ2-5	CASSYEVGETQYF	TGTGCCAGCAGTTATGAGGTGGGAGAGACCCAGTACTTC
few	.	TRBV27	TRBJ2-7	CASSFIGYSYEHYF	TGTGCCAGCAGTTTTATTGGCTACTCCTACGAGCATTACTTC
.	.	TRBV2	TRBJ2-7	CASSGPHEQYF	TGTGCCAGCAGTGGCCCCCACGAGCAGTACTTC
medium-sized	.	TRBV6-1	TRBJ1-3	CASILGGAGNTIYF	TGTGCCAGCATTCTAGGGGGGGCTGGAAACACCATATATTTT
many	.	TRBV20-1	TRBJ2-5	CSASPLARETQYF	TGCAGTGCTAGCCCCCTAGCGAGGGAGACCCAGTACTTC
many	.	TRBV5-4	TRBJ2-1	CASSLNSGSYNEQFF	TGTGCCAGCAGCTTGAACAGCGGGTCCTACAATGAGCAGTTCTTC
many	.	TRBV6-7	TRBJ1-2	CASSYSRKAPNGYTF	TGTGCCAGCAGTTACTCGCGAAAGGCGCCAAATGGCTACACCTTC
many	TRBD2	TRBV20-1	TRBJ2-3	CSASTSGRRDTQYF	TGCAGTGCTTCGACTAGCGGGAGAAGAGATACGCAGTATTTT
many	TRBD2	TRBV19	TRBJ2-7	CASSPGTSDYEQYF	TGTGCCAGTAGTCCCGGGACTAGCGACTACGAGCAGTACTTC
many	.	TRBV30	TRBJ1-1	CAWSAGTINTEAFF	TGTGCCTGGAGCGCCGGGACGATAAACACTGAAGCTTTCTTT
many	.	TRBV19	TRBJ2-7	CASSTWTEAYEQYF	TGTGCCAGTAGTACCTGGACAGAGGCCTACGAGCAGTACTTC
few	.	TRBV6-1	TRBJ2-1	CASSPPTASYNEQFF	TGTGCCAGCAGCCCTCCCACGGCGAGTTACAATGAGCAGTTCTTC
.	.	TRBV6-1	TRBJ2-7	CASSPFPPSSYEQYF	TGTGCCAGCAGTCCCTTTCCTCCAAGCTCCTACGAGCAGTACTTC
.	.	TRBV2	TRBJ1-1	CASSEWGLGVTEAFF	TGTGCCAGCAGTGAGTGGGGCCTGGGAGTCACTGAAGCTTTCTTT
few	TRBD1	TRBV6-5	TRBJ1-2	CASSYPTGVLTYGYTF	TGTGCCAGCAGTTACCCCACAGGGGTTCTTACCTATGGCTACACCTTC
many	TRBD2	TRBV20-1	TRBJ2-1	CSANSGLAGNNEQFF	TGCAGTGCTAACTCGGGACTAGCGGGCAACAATGAGCAGTTCTTC
many	.	TRBV19	TRBJ1-1	CASTRNTEAFF	TGTGCCAGTACTAGGAACACTGAAGCTTTCTTT
many	.	TRBV11-3	TRBJ2-5	CASSRGSIETQYF	TGTGCCAGCAGCCGAGGGAGTATAGAGACCCAGTACTTC
.	.	TRBV9	TRBJ2-2	CASSVSRHGSNTGELFF	TGTGCCAGCAGCGTAAGTCGGCATGGGTCTAACACTGGGGAGCTGTTTTTT
many	TRBD1	TRBV9	TRBJ1-6	CASSNDRVGSPLHF	TGTGCCAGCAGCAACGACAGGGTCGGATCACCCCTCCACTTT
few	TRBD2	TRBV6-4	TRBJ2-3	CASSASGSTDTQYF	TGTGCCAGCAGTGCTAGCGGGAGCACAGATACGCAGTATTTT
.	TRBD2	TRBV7-3	TRBJ2-1	CASRPTSGPPRDSYNEQLF	TGTGCCAGTAGACCGACTAGCGGCCCTCCTAGGGATTCCTACAATGAGCAGCTCTTC
few	.	TRBV6-1	TRBJ2-6	CASKTLGTGANVLTF	TGTGCAAGCAAGACGTTAGGGACCGGGGCCAACGTCCTGACTTTC
many	.	TRBV7-9	TRBJ2-2	CASSEGLYTGELFF	TGTGCCAGTTCGGAAGGGTTGTATACCGGGGAGCTGTTTTTT
few	.	TRBV7-9	TRBJ2-7	CARNSQGYEQYF	TGTGCCAGAAACTCACAGGGATACGAGCAGTACTTC
many	.	TRBV11-2	TRBJ2-2	CASSLVGTGELFF	TGTGCCAGCAGCTTAGTGGGGACCGGGGAGCTGTTTTTT
few	TRBD1	TRBV12-3/TRBV12-4	TRBJ1-1	CASSPDRAAEAFF	TGTGCCAGCAGTCCGGACAGGGCCGCTGAAGCTTTCTTT
many	TRBD1	TRBV6-1	TRBJ1-5	CASNRQGGQPQHF	TGTGCCAGCAATAGACAGGGAGGACAGCCCCAGCATTTT
.	.	TRBV6-5	TRBJ2-2	CASSYWGVNTGELFF	TGTGCCAGCAGTTACTGGGGAGTTAATACCGGGGAGCTGTTTTTT